Many counts were recorded for the clone carrying this TCR beta chain. By flow cytometry, patients selected for sequencing had shown an expansion of CD8+CD57+ cells. The data derive from a study of CD8+CD57+ T cells in acquired aplastic anemia. Germline V gene data show CDR1 as SEHNR and CDR2 as FQNEAQ (reference sequence). This CDR3 is 13 amino acids long. Trimming shortened V by 4 bases and J by 2 bases, and 9 bases separated the two germline ends. Genomic DNA acted as the template from which TCR beta VDJ combination and CDR3 sequence profiling were carried out. Each CDR3 protein gets one entry after TCRdb re-called the reads with MiXCR. This repertoire shows hundreds of thousands of distinct CDR3 sequences, around 46% found once; its top ten account for approximately 8%.

This TCR came from a human donor with aplastic anemia. The J gene is TRBJ2-7, the V gene TRBV7-9; a weak D match, TRBD2 (5 bases). What was sequenced was sorted CD4+, CD8+, or CD8+CD57+ T cells (not recorded which) from PBMCs. The CDR3 sequence: CASSSDWPYEQYF. CDR3 sequence (DNA): TGTGCCAGCAGCTCGGACTGGCCCTACGAGCAGTACTTC.